These 2 T cell receptor beta chains share one sample of origin, sequenced in a study of CD8 T cells in ankylosing spondylitis. TCRdb analysed the 5' RACE reads with MiXCR anew, one entry per CDR3 protein. The table lists approximately 130,000 distinct CDR3 sequences, more than 9.5% of them singletons. Sequenced input: blood, either unsorted or a sorted T cell fraction (not recorded which). Receptors were obtained from a female donor with ankylosing spondylitis or in good health (not recorded which).

There are many counts of this clonotype. This chain uses TRBV10-3 with TRBJ2-7; D ambiguous. Germline CDR1 and CDR2: ENHRY and SYGVKD. The CDR3 length is 13 residues. Trimming shortened V by 0 bases and J by 7 bases, and 10 bases separated the two germline ends. The CDR3 region is CAISESRPREQYF. DNA of the CDR3: TGTGCCATCAGTGAGTCGAGGCCCCGGGAGCAGTACTTC.

In this sample, this clonotype turned up many times. The CDR3 DNA sequence: TGCGCCAGCAGCCGACCCCCAACCGGGGAGCTGTTTTTT. The encoded protein is CASSRPPTGELFF. The gene calls are TRBV5-1 and TRBJ2-2; D unresolved. V was clipped by 4 bases and J by 5 bases, with 9 bases between them. CDR3 length equals 13 residues. Germline V CDR1 and CDR2: SGHRS, YFSETQ.